The 23 T cell receptor beta chains presented below share a single source sample, sequenced in a study of CXCR3-negative and CXCR3-positive naive CD8 T cells. TRB cDNA libraries were made by UMI-labeled 5' RACE. TCRdb reprocessed the 5' RACE reads, with one entry per CDR3 protein and no DNA. Listed are roughly 89,000 distinct CDR3 sequences; over 1.5% falls within the top ten. The sequenced sample was naive CXCR3- CD8+ T cells from blood. Subset here: CD45RO-CCR7+CD27+CD95- naive CD8+ T cells lacking CXCR3 (TNR3-). The receptors stem from a human donor in good health. Some clones in this sample may be carry-over from other donors' samples.

The chain carries TRBV4-2 and TRBJ2-7; the D call of TRBD2 rests on TCRdb alone, since no DNA is present to check it. The V gene's germline CDR1 is LGHNA and CDR2 YNFKEQ. CDR3 length: 14 amino acids. The CDR3 sequence is CASSHGLAGAEQYF.

V gene TRBV29-1 combines with J gene TRBJ2-5; there is no DNA to check the TCRdb D call of TRBD1. The CDR3 has 18 amino acids. Germline CDR1 SQVTM, CDR2 ANQGSEA. The CDR3: CSVENPRDTRTGWETQYF.

V gene TRBV7-9 combines with J gene TRBJ1-1. The germline CDR1 and CDR2 sequences are SEHNR and FQNEAQ (reference sequence). The CDR3 sequence is 15 residues long. CDR3 sequence: CASSPVNDRGTEAFF.

This chain joins TRBV21-1 and TRBJ1-1. TRBV21-1 is assigned pseudogene status. This CDR3 region has 16 residues. The CDR3 sequence is CASSKIGGPRNTEAFF.

The genes are TRBV7-9 and TRBJ2-7; the TCRdb D gene call, TRBD1, has no DNA to confirm it. The V gene's germline CDR1 is SEHNR and CDR2 FQNEAQ (reference sequence). The CDR3 runs to 14 residues. CDR3 residues: CASSLERGIIEQYF.

This sequence joins TRBV4-3 and TRBJ2-7; checking the TCRdb D call of TRBD2 is not possible without DNA. Germline CDR1 reads LGHNA; CDR2 reads YSLEER. The CDR3 totals 15 residues. CDR3 sequence: CASSQGGQGPYVQYF.

The chain is built from TRBV4-2 and TRBJ2-7; absent DNA, TCRdb's TRBD2 call cannot be checked. The CDR3 is 16 residues long. Germline loops: CDR1 LGHNA, CDR2 YNFKEQ. CDR3 residues: CASSPRTSGDSYEQYF.

The chain recombines TRBV29-1 with TRBJ2-1; checking the TCRdb D call of TRBD2 is not possible without DNA. This CDR3 has 12 amino acids. Germline CDR1 and CDR2: SQVTM and ANQGSEA. The CDR3 protein is CSVEGLAGEQFF.

This chain links TRBV7-3 with TRBJ1-1. This CDR3 has 14 amino acids. Germline CDR1 SGHTA, CDR2 FQGTGA. CDR3 residues: CASSFPGLGTEAFF. The entire variable domain, with the rest obtained from reference TRBV7-3 and TRBJ1-1, is as follows: GAGVSQTPSNKVTEKGKYVELRCDPISGHTALYWYRQSLGQGPEFLIYFQGTGAADDSGLPNDRFFAVRPEGSVSTLKIQRTERGDSAVYLCASSFPGLGTEAFFGQGTRLTVV.

This chain joins TRBV9 and TRBJ2-1; TCRdb outputs TRBD1, but without DNA this stays unchecked. This CDR3 has 15 amino acids. The germline V gene encodes CDR1 SGDLS and CDR2 YYNGEE. CDR3 loop: CASSTGGQAYNEQFF.

This rearrangement joins TRBV28 to TRBJ2-7. This CDR3 region has 14 residues. In germline, CDR1 is MDHEN, CDR2 SYDVKM. The CDR3 loop reads CASSPRQDSYEQYF. The full variable domain, with the rest looked up from reference TRBV28 and TRBJ2-7, is DVKVTQSSRYLVKRTGEKVFLECVQDMDHENMFWYRQDPGLGLRLIYFSYDVKMKEKGDIPEGYSVSREKKERFSLILESASTNQTSMYLCASSPRQDSYEQYFGPGTRLTVT.

The chain recombines TRBV28 with TRBJ2-7; TCRdb's D gene call, TRBD1, goes unchecked for lack of DNA. CDR3 length equals 13 residues. CDR1 is MDHEN and CDR2 is SYDVKM in the germline V gene. CDR3 region: CASSHRVGDEQYF.

The J gene is TRBJ2-7, the V gene TRBV6-2 or TRBV6-3; lacking DNA, the TRBD1 call made by TCRdb goes unchecked. The CDR3 has 15 amino acids. CDR1 and CDR2 (germline): MNHEY, SVGEGT. CDR3: CASSYTGTGSSEQYF.

The rearrangement joins TRBV30 to TRBJ1-6; TCRdb's D call of TRBD1 is untestable without DNA. Germline V gene lookup returns CDR1 GTSNPN and CDR2 SVGIG (reference sequence). The CDR3 sequence is 15 residues long. CDR3 sequence reads: CAWTILGQANSPLHF.

The gene calls are TRBV28 and TRBJ2-7; TCRdb's D call of TRBD1 is untestable without DNA. Germline CDR1 MDHEN, CDR2 SYDVKM. CDR3 length equals 15 residues. CDR3 region: CASSAPGASTYEQYF.

The chain couples TRBV7-3 to TRBJ2-2; the TCRdb D gene call, TRBD2, has no DNA to confirm it. This CDR3 is 18 amino acids long. Germline V gene data show CDR1 as SGHTA and CDR2 as FQGTGA. CDR3 region: CASSSTPGRARFTGELFF.

The CDR3 sequence is CASSLISNEQFF. The V and J genes are TRBV11-2 and TRBJ2-1. Germline lookup yields CDR1 SGHAT and CDR2 FQNNGV. The CDR3 covers 12 residues.

The V call is TRBV12-3 or TRBV12-4, the J call TRBJ2-7; TCRdb gives TRBD1 as the D gene, but with no DNA this cannot be confirmed. The length of the CDR3 is 13 residues. This chain's CDR3 is CASSSRGSYEQYF.

V gene TRBV6-2 or TRBV6-3 combines with J gene TRBJ2-2; without DNA, the TCRdb call of TRBD1 cannot be checked. There are 15 residues in the CDR3. CDR1 and CDR2 from the germline V gene are MNHEY and SVGEGT. The CDR3 spells CASSTLDRATGELFF.

V gene TRBV28 combines with J gene TRBJ1-1; the D call of TRBD1 rests on TCRdb alone, since no DNA is present to check it. The CDR3 totals 15 residues. From germline, CDR1 is MDHEN and CDR2 SYDVKM. The chain's CDR3 is CASSFRGLLNTEAFF.

The chain joins TRBV12-3 or TRBV12-4 to TRBJ2-7; TCRdb's D gene call, TRBD2, goes unchecked for lack of DNA. This CDR3 has 12 residues. The CDR3 reads CASSLVSHEQYF.

The chain carries TRBV7-6 and TRBJ2-1. This CDR3 comprises 12 residues. CDR1 and CDR2 from the germline V gene are SGHVS and FNYEAQ. CDR3: CASSLANGEQFF.

This sequence joins TRBV5-6 and TRBJ2-2. This CDR3 contains 16 residues. Per the germline V gene, CDR1 is SGHDT and CDR2 is YYEEEE. CDR3 protein: CASSLGSYGNTGELFF.